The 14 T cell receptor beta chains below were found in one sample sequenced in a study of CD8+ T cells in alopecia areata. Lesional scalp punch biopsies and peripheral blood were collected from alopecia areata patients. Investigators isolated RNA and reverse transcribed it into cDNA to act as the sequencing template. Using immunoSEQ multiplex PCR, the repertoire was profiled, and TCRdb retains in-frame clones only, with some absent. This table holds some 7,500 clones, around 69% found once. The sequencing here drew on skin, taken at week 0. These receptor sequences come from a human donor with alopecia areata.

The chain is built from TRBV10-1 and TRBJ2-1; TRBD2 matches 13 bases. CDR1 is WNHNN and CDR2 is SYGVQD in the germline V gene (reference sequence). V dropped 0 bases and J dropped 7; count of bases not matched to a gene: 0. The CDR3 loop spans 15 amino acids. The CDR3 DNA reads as TGCGCCAGCAGTGAGTCGACTAGCGGGGGGAATGAGCAGTTCTTC. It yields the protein CASSESTSGGNEQFF.

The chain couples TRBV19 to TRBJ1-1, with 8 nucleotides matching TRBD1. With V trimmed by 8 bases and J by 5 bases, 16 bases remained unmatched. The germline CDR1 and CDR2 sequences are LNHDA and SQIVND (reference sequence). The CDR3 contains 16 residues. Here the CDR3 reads CASRFGTGNWRTEAFF. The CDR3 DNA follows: TGTGCCAGTCGCTTTGGGACAGGAAACTGGAGGACTGAAGCTTTCTTT.

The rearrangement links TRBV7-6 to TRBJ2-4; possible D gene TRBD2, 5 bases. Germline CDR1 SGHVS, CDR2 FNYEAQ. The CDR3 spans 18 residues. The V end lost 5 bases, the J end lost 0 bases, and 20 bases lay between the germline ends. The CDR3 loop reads CASSRKMGFRGAKNIQYF. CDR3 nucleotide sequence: TGTGCCAGCAGCCGTAAGATGGGGTTTCGGGGAGCCAAAAACATTCAGTACTTC. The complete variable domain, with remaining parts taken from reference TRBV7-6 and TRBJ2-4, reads GAGVSQSPRYKVTKRGQDVALRCDPISGHVSLYWYRQALGQGPEFLTYFNYEAQQDKSGLPNDRFSAERPEGSISTLTIQRTEQRDSAMYRCASSRKMGFRGAKNIQYFGAGTRLSVL.

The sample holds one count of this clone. This CDR3 is CASSSGNTGELFF. In DNA form, the CDR3 reads TGTGCCAGCAGTAGCGGGAACACCGGGGAGCTGTTTTTT. The chain links TRBV6-4 to TRBJ2-2; TRBD2 is a possible D gene (5 bases). The germline V gene encodes CDR1 MRHNA and CDR2 SNTAGT. There are 13 residues in the CDR3. Trimming left V 5 bases short and J 1 base short, with 5 bases between.

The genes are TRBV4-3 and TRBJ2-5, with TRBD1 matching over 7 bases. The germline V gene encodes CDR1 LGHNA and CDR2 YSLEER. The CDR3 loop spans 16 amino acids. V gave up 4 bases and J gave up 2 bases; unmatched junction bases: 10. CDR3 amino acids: CASSPVRGTVQETQYF. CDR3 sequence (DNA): TGCGCCAGCAGCCCAGTAAGGGGGACAGTACAAGAGACCCAGTACTTC.

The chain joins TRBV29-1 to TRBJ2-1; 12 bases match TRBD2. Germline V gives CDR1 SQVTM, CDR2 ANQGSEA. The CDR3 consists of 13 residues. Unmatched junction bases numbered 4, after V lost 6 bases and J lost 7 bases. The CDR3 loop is CSVLAGGLNEQFF. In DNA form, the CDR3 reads TGCAGCGTGCTAGCGGGGGGGTTGAATGAGCAGTTCTTC.

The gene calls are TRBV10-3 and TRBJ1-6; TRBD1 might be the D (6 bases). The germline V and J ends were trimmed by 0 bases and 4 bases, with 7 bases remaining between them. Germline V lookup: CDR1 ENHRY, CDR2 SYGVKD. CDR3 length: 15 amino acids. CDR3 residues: CAISESRGYNSPLHF. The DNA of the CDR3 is TGTGCCATCAGTGAGTCCAGGGGATATAATTCACCCCTCCACTTT.

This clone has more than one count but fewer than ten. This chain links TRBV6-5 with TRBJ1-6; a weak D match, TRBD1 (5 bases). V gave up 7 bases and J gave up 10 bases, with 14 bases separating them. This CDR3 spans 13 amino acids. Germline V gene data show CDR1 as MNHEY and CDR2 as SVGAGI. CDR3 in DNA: TGTGCCAGCACCGACAGTTTCATATCACCCCTCCACTTT. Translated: CASTDSFISPLHF.

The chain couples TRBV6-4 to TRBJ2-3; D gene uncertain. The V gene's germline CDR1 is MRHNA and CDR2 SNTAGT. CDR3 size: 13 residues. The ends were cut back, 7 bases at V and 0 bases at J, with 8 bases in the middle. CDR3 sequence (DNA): TGTGCCAGCAAACTCGGGAGCACAGATACGCAGTATTTT. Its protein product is CASKLGSTDTQYF.

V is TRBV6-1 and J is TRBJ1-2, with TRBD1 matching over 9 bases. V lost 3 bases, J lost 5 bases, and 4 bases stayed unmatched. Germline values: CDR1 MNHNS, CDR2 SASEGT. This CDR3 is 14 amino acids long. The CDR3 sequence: CASSEGQGGYGYTF. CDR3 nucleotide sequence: TGTGCCAGCAGTGAGGGACAGGGAGGGTATGGCTACACCTTC.

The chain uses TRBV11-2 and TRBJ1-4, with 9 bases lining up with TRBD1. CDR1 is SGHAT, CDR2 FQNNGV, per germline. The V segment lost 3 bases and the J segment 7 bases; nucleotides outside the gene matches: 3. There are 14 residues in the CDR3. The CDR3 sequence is CASSLGTGSEKLFF. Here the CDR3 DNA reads TGTGCCAGCAGCTTGGGGACAGGGAGTGAAAAACTGTTTTTT.

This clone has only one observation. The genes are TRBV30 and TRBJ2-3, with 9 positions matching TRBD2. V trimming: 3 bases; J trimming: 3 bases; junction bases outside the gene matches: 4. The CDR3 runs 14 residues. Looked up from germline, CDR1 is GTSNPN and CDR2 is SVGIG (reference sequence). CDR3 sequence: CAWRRRGGTDTQYF. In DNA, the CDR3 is TGTGCCTGGAGAAGGCGGGGGGGAACAGATACGCAGTATTTT.

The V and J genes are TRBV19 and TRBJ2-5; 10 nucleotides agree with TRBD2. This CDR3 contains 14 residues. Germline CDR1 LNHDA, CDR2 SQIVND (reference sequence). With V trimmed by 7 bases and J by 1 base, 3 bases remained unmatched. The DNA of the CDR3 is TGTGCCAGTAAGGAGCGGGGGGGCCAAGAGACCCAGTACTTC. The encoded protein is CASKERGGQETQYF.

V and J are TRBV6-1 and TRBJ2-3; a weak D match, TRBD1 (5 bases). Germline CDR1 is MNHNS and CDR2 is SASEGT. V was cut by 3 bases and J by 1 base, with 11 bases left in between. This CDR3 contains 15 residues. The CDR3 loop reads CASSDYQGRTDTQYF. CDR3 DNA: TGTGCCAGCAGTGATTATCAGGGCCGCACAGATACGCAGTATTTT.